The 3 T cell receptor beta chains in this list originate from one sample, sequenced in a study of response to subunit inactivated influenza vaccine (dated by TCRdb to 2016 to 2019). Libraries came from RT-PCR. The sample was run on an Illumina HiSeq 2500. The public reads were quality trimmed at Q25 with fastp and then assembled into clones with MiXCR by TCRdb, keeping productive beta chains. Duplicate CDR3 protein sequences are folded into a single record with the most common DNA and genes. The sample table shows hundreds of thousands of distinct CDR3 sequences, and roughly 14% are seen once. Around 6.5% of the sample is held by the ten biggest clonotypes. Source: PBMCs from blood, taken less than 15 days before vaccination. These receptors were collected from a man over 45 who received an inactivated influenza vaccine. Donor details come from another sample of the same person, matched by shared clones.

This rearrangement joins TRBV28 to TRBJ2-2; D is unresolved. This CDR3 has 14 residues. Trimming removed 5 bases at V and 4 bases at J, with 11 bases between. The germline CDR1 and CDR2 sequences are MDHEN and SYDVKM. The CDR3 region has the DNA TGTGCCAGCAGTCGCTCCATACTCACCGGGGAGCTGTTTTTT. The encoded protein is CASSRSILTGELFF. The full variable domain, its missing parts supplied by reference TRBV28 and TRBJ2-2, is DVKVTQSSRYLVKRTGEKVFLECVQDMDHENMFWYRQDPGLGLRLIYFSYDVKMKEKGDIPEGYSVSREKKERFSLILESASTNQTSMYLCASSRSILTGELFFGEGSRLTVL.

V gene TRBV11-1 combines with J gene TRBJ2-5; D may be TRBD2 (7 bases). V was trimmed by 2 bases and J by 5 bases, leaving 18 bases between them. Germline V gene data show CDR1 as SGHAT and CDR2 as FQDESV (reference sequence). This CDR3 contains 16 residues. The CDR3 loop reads CASSLTPGGGLETQYF. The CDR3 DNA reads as TGTGCCAGCAGCTTAACTCCGGGGGGCGGCCTGGAGACCCAGTACTTC.

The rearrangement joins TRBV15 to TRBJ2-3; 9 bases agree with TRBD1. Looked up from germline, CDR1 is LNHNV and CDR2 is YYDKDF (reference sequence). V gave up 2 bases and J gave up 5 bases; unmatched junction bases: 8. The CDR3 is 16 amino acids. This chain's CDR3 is CATSRSTGGEGDTQYF. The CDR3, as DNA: TGTGCCACCAGCAGATCTACAGGGGGCGAGGGAGATACGCAGTATTTT.